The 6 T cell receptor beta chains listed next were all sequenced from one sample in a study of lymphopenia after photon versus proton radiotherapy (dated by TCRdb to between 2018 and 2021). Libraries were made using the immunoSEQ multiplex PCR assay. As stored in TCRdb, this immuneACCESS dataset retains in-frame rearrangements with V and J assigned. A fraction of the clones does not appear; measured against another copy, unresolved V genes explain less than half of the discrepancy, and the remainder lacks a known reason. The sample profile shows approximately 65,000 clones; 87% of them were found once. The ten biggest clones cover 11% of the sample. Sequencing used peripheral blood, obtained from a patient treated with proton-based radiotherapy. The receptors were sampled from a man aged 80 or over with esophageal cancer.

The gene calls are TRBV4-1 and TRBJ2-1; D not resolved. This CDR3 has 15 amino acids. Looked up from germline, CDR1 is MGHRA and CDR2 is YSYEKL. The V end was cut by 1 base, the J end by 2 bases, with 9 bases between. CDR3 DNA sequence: TGCGCCAGCAGCCAAGGCCTCGCCCCCTACAATGAGCAGTTCTTC. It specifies CASSQGLAPYNEQFF.

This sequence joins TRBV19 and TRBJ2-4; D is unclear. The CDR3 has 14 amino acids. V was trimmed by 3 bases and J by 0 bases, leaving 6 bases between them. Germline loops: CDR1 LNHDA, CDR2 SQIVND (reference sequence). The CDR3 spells CASSIRIAKNIQYF. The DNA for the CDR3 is TGTGCCAGTAGTATCCGGATAGCCAAAAACATTCAGTACTTC.

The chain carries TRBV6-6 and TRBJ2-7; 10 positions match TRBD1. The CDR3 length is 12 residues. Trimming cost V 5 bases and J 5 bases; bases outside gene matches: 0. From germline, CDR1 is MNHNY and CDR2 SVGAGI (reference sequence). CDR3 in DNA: TGTGCCAGCAGTGACAGGGGGCACGAGCAGTACTTC. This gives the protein CASSDRGHEQYF.

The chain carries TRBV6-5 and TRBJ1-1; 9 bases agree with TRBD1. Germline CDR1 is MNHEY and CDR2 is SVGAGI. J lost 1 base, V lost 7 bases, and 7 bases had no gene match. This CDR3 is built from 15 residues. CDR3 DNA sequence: TGTGCCAGCAAGTTCTCGGGACAGGGGAACACTGAAGCTTTCTTT. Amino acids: CASKFSGQGNTEAFF.

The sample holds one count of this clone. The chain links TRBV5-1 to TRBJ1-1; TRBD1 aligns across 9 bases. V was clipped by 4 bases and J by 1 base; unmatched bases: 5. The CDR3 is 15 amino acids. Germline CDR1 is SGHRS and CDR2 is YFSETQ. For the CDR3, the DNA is TGCGCCAGCAGCAACCCGGGACAGGGGAACACTGAAGCTTTCTTT. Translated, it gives CASSNPGQGNTEAFF.

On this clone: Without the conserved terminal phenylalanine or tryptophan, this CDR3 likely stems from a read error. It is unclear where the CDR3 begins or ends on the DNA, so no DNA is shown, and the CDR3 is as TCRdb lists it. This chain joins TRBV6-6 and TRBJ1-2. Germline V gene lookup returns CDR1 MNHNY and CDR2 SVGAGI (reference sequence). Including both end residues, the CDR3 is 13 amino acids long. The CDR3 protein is CASSSTRQGLGSV.